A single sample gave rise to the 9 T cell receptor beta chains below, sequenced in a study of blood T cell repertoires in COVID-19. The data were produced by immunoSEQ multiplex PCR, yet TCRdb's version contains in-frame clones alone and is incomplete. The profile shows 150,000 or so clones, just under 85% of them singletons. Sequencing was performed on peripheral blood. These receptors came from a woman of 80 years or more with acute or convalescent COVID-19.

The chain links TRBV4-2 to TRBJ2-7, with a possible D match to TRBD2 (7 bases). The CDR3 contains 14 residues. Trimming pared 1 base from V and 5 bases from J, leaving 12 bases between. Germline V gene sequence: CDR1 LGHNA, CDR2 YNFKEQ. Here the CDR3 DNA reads TGTGCCAGCAGCCAAGTGACGGGGGGCGACGAGCAGTACTTC. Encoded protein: CASSQVTGGDEQYF.

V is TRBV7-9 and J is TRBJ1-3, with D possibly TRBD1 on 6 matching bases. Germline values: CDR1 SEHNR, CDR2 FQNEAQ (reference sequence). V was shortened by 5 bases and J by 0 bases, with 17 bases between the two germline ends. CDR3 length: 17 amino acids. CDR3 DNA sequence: TGTGCCAGCAGCCCAAGGACAGTAAAGAGCTCTGGAAACACCATATATTTT. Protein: CASSPRTVKSSGNTIYF. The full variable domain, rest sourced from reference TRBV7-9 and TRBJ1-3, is DTGVSQNPRHKITKRGQNVTFRCDPISEHNRLYWYRQTLGQGPEFLTYFQNEAQLEKSRLLSDRFSAERPKGSFSTLEIQRTEQGDSAMYLCASSPRTVKSSGNTIYFGEGSWLTVV.

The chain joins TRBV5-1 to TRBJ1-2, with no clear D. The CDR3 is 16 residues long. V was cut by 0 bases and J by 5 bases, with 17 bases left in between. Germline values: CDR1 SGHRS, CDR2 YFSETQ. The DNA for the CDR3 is TGCGCCAGCAGCTTGGGACGGAACCGGGTAAATTATGGCTACACCTTC. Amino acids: CASSLGRNRVNYGYTF.

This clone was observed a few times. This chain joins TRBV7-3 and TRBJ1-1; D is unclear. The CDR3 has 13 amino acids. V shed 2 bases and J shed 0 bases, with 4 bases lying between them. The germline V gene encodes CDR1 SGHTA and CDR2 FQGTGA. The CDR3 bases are TGTGCCAGCAGCTTAGTAATGAACACTGAAGCTTTCTTT. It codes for CASSLVMNTEAFF.

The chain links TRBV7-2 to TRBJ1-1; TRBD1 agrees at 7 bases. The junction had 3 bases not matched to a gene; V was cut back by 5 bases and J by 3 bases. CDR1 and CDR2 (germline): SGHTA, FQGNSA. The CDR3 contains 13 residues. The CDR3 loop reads CASSHTGDTEAFF. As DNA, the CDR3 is TGTGCCAGCAGCCATACAGGGGACACTGAAGCTTTCTTT.

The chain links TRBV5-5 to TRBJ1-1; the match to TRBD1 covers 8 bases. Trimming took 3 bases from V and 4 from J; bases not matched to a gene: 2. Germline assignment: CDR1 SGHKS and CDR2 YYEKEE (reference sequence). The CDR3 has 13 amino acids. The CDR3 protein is CASSYDRGTEAFF. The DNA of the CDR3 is TGTGCCAGCAGCTACGACAGGGGCACTGAAGCTTTCTTT.

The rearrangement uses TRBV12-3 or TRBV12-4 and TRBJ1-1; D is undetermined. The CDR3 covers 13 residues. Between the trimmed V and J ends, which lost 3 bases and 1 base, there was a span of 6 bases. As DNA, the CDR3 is TGTGCCAGCAGTTTGAAGCAGAACACTGAAGCTTTCTTT. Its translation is CASSLKQNTEAFF.

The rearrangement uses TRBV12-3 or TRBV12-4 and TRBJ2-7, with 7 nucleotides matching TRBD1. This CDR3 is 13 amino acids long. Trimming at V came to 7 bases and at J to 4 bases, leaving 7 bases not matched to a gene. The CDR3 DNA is TGTGCCAGCACCTCAGGGGGTCGGTACGAGCAGTACTTC. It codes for CASTSGGRYEQYF.

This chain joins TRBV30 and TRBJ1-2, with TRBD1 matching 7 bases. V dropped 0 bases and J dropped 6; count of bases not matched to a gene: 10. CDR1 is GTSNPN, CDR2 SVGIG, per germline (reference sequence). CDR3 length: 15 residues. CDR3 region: CAWSVRVQGLNGYTF. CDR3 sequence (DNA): TGTGCCTGGAGTGTACGAGTACAGGGGTTAAATGGCTACACCTTC.